This TCR beta chain comes out of a study of beta chain features in type 1 diabetes. Broader study findings: Fewer junction insertions and more nucleotide deletions appeared in type 1 diabetes patients.

Expressed TCRB transcripts were sequenced after all isolated RNA was converted to cDNA. Clones were sequenced by immunoSEQ multiplex PCR, and TCRdb holds only the in-frame ones, with some missing. This sample has under 800,000 clones; roughly a sixth occur once, and the top ten carry about 0.086%. V was cut by 2 bases and J by 5 bases, with 8 bases left in between. The CDR3 spans 13 residues. Germline CDR1 is MNHEY and CDR2 is SVGAGI. A note on this clone: Its specificity is unknown.

Sorting produced populations that all topped 95% purity. Sequencing was carried out using naive CD4+ T cells from blood. The V and J genes are TRBV6-5 and TRBJ2-3, with unresolved D. The receptor was isolated from a young man in good health. The CDR3: CASSYRVEDTQYF. The CDR3 region has the DNA TGTGCCAGCAGTTACAGGGTGGAAGATACGCAGTATTTT.